This TCR beta chain emerged from a study of Ad26.COV2.S vaccination and SARS-CoV-2 variants (dated by TCRdb to the early 2020s). Regarding the research as a whole: Donors in the vaccine arm were drawn from COV1001, a phase I-IIa trial of Ad26.COV2.S in healthy adults that was multicentre, randomized, double-blind and placebo-controlled. TCRbeta repertoire sequencing served as the tool for gauging how specific and how broad the SARS-CoV-2-reactive T cell receptors were following Ad26.COV2.S vaccination. Trial participants were randomized into five groups of five, in which low-dose or high-dose Ad26.COV2.S was given once or twice, or placebo was given on both occasions. A total of approximately 30 samples were included in the TCR-sequenced set, comprising about 20 Ad26.COV2.S vaccine recipients, 5 placebo recipients and 8 SARS-CoV-2 convalescent individuals. Ad26.COV2.S was administered intramuscularly at a dose of 5x10^10 or 1x10^11 viral particles, either as one shot or as two shots given 56 days apart. Investigators did not know the trial group allocation while performing experiments and assessing outcomes. Overall results and qualifications from the work: Higher spike-specific TCR breadth was observed in Ad26.COV2.S recipients than in placebo recipients (P = 0.0014). Vaccine and placebo recipients had comparable non-spike TCR breadth, which fits with the vaccine containing only spike. According to the authors, total T cell responses may have been underestimated by the TCR breadth and depth analyses. The study was not powered to compare responses between vaccine doses or regimens. After vaccination, spike-specific CD8+ and CD4+ T cell responses were reported to show substantial breadth.

Interpreted using the paper, the treatment or condition label stands for: approximately 18 received Ad26.COV2.S at low or high dose, single or two shots; about five received placebo; per-sample allocation not given. For vaccine and placebo recipients, the sequenced repertoires came from samples collected on day 63 after the first injection. Between 29 July and 7 August 2020, Cohort 1b enrolled around 24 adults aged 18-55 years at one site in Boston, USA. Ad26.COV2.S was a replication-incompetent adenovirus type 26 vector that expressed a prefusion-stabilized SARS-CoV-2 spike protein derived from the original Wuhan strain. The germline V gene gives CDR1 as KGHSH and CDR2 as LQKENI. V lost 2 bases and J lost 0 bases; the stretch between them is 19 bases long. The CDR3 measures 18 amino acids from cysteine to phenylalanine. CDR3 DNA only is kept here, 54 bases in frame from base 1. Note on this clone: Its antigen remains unidentified. Base qualities are missing; no much larger clone stands one base away.

The immunoSEQ Assay was used to sequence TCRbeta CDR3 regions. After extraction, genomic DNA underwent amplification by bias-controlled multiplex PCR, followed by high-throughput sequencing. As for the authors' bioinformatics: To quantify the absolute abundance of every unique TCRbeta CDR3 region, sequences were collapsed and filtered. T cell fraction was estimated by normalization of TCRbeta template counts to usable DNA, with usable DNA being measured through amplification of reference genes present in all nucleated cells. Repertoire TCRs were annotated as SARS-CoV-2-specific by exact matching of V gene, CDR3 amino acid sequence and J gene to a known reactive TCR set. The reference SARS-CoV-2 TCR set came from MIRA and was filtered for enrichment in COVID-19-positive ImmuneCODE repertoires, removing public or cross-reactive TCRs. Based on the MIRA antigens, annotated TCRs were further analysed at the level of specific ORF or position within ORF. Breadth was defined as annotated unique rearrangements over total unique productive rearrangements; depth was the summed frequency of those rearrangements. Two-sided Wilcoxon rank-sum tests were used to compare TCR breadth between groups. TCRdb's version of the immuneACCESS table is confined to in-frame rearrangements and falls short of the full clone set. An unresolved V gene accounts for under half of the shortfall where checked; the remainder is of unknown origin. V and J calls and clone size come straight from that table; D and trimming were deduced from the DNA. For this sample there are about 350,000 clones; roughly 90% appear just once. The top ten constitute approximately 5% of the sample.

This TCR was sampled from a person aged 18-60 years who received the Ad26.COV2.S COVID-19 vaccine or a placebo. The specimen comprised peripheral blood, sampled in a trial of Ad26.COV2.S vaccine versus placebo. The chain employs TRBV18 and TRBJ2-5; the D gene is perhaps TRBD1, on 6 matching bases. The CDR3 corresponds to CASSPIELGQGYQETQYF. Read as DNA, the sequence is TGTGCCAGCTCACCAATCGAATTGGGGCAGGGGTACCAAGAGACCCAGTACTTC.